The next 19 T cell receptor beta chains were all read from a single sample in a study of blood T cells in healthy people across ages. Alongside a J-beta primer mix, a sample-barcoded 5' primer served in a second PCR lasting about 7 to 11 cycles. TCRdb re-analysed the 5' RACE reads in MiXCR, keeping a single row per CDR3 protein. The data show about 500,000 distinct CDR3 sequences, under 30% seen once. These data were also reused for a study on T cells of mothers and their children.

Sequenced material: blood. The receptors here all came from a boy younger than 18 in good health.

This clonotype was observed a handful of times. V is TRBV9 and J is TRBJ2-5; the D gene is possibly TRBD2 (6 bases). The tail of the sequence fits TRBJ2-1 better, so the J call may be wrong. This CDR3 is 13 amino acids long. Germline lookup yields CDR1 SGDLS and CDR2 YYNGEE. The CDR3 nucleotides are TGTGCCAGCAGTAGAACTAGCCAAGGTGAGCAGTTCTTC. Translation gives CASSRTSQGEQFF.

The chain recombines TRBV20-1 with TRBJ2-1, with 7 positions matching TRBD2. Germline CDR1 and CDR2: DFQATT and SNEGSKA (reference sequence). The CDR3 loop spans 16 amino acids. Losses at the gene ends were 0 bases for V and 2 bases for J; bases not matched to a gene: 7. In nucleotides, the CDR3 is TGCAGTGCTAGAGATAGGGCCGCGGGGGCCTACAATGAGCAGTTCTTC. It encodes CSARDRAAGAYNEQFF.

A word on this clonotype: The missing conserved phenylalanine or tryptophan at the end of this CDR3 makes a read error likely. The V gene is TRBV7-9, the J gene TRBJ2-1; 11 bases align to TRBD2. CDR1 is SEHNR, CDR2 FQNEAQ, per germline (reference sequence). The CDR3 has 13 residues. Unmatched junction bases numbered 6, after V lost 5 bases and J lost 12 bases. The chain's CDR3 is CASSILAGVLQFS. The DNA for the CDR3 is TGTGCCAGCAGCATACTAGCGGGAGTATTGCAGTTCTCC.

There are a few counts of this clonotype. The CDR3 DNA is TGTGCCAGTTACAAACAGGGGATCCAAGAGACCCAGTACTTC. Its protein is CASYKQGIQETQYF. The chain is built from TRBV11-1 and TRBJ2-5; 7 bases map to TRBD1. The V segment lost 9 bases and the J segment 1 base; nucleotides outside the gene matches: 8. In germline, CDR1 is SGHAT, CDR2 FQDESV (reference sequence). The CDR3 contains 14 residues.

Concerning this clonotype itself: The junction departs from the called germline gene at one end, perhaps through a read error. The chain carries TRBV27 and TRBJ2-1, with 8 nucleotides matching TRBD1. This CDR3 contains 14 residues. Per germline, CDR1 MNHEY and CDR2 SMNVEV (reference sequence). The CDR3 DNA is TGTGCCGGCAGTTCGGACAGGGACTACAATGAGCAGTTCTTC. Encoded protein: CAGSSDRDYNEQFF.

This clonotype was detected only a few times. V is TRBV27 and J is TRBJ1-5; tentatively, D is TRBD1 (6 bases). In germline, CDR1 is MNHEY, CDR2 SMNVEV (reference sequence). The CDR3 extends over 21 amino acids. The V end was cut by 9 bases, the J end by 0 bases, with 33 bases between. CDR3 sequence (DNA): TGTGCCAGGAAGTTCGTGCCCGGACAGAACCGGGGATATTATAGCAATCAGCCCCAGCATTTT. Protein product: CARKFVPGQNRGYYSNQPQHF.

The V gene is TRBV20-1, the J gene TRBJ2-7; possible D gene TRBD2, 6 bases. The CDR3 spans 13 residues. V lost 1 base to trimming and J lost 2 bases, with 9 bases between them. Germline V gene data show CDR1 as DFQATT and CDR2 as SNEGSKA (reference sequence). The CDR3, as DNA: TGCAGTGCTAGAGTCGAGCGGGCCTACGAGCAGTACTTC. This sequence encodes CSARVERAYEQYF.

This chain links TRBV5-1 with TRBJ2-1; D ambiguous. The CDR3 extends over 14 amino acids. The germline V and J ends were trimmed by 1 base and 5 bases, with 10 bases remaining between them. CDR1 is SGHRS, CDR2 YFSETQ, per germline. CDR3 loop: CASSLFGRNNEQFF. In nucleotides, the CDR3 is TGCGCCAGCAGCTTGTTCGGCCGTAACAATGAGCAGTTCTTC. Based on the CDR3 plus reference TRBV5-1 and TRBJ2-1, the full variable domain is KAGVTQTPRYLIKTRGQQVTLSCSPISGHRSVSWYQQTPGQGLQFLFEYFSETQRNKGNFPGRFSGRQFSNSRSEMNVSTLELGDSALYLCASSLFGRNNEQFFGPGTRLTVL.

V and J are TRBV12-3 or TRBV12-4 and TRBJ1-4; no firm D call. CDR3 length equals 14 residues. The V end was cut by 3 bases, the J end by 5 bases, with 10 bases between. The CDR3 nucleotides read TGTGCCAGCAGTTTTGGGAGTCAGAATGAAAAACTGTTTTTT. This codes for CASSFGSQNEKLFF.

The chain employs TRBV27 and TRBJ2-3; D unclear. CDR3 length: 14 residues. Deletions cut 3 bases from V and 0 bases from J, with 7 bases between. From germline, CDR1 is MNHEY and CDR2 SMNVEV (reference sequence). In DNA, the CDR3 is TGTGCCAGCAGTTTTTTTCGGAGCACAGATACGCAGTATTTT. This gives the protein CASSFFRSTDTQYF.

Comments on this clonotype: Mismatch with germline at one junction end may stem from a read error. The chain couples TRBV7-7 to TRBJ2-1; 7 nucleotides align to TRBD2. The CDR3 has 13 amino acids. Germline loops: CDR1 SSHAT, CDR2 FNYEAQ (reference sequence). The CDR3 here is CASSLAGDDEQFF. For the CDR3, the DNA is TGTGCTAGCAGCTTAGCGGGCGATGATGAGCAGTTCTTC.

The rearrangement uses TRBV6-5 and TRBJ2-3; 8 bases map to TRBD2. The CDR3 is 15 amino acids. The V and J ends lost 5 bases and 2 bases, in that order; junction bases with no gene match: 6. CDR1 MNHEY and CDR2 SVGAGI come from the germline V gene. CDR3 sequence reads: CASSPGGVLTDTQYF. In DNA form, the CDR3 reads TGTGCCAGCAGTCCCGGGGGGGTACTCACAGATACGCAGTATTTT.

This clonotype has just one count. The chain couples TRBV5-6 to TRBJ2-3; TRBD2 agrees at 11 bases. J gave up 6 bases and V 2 bases, and 20 bases lay outside the gene matches. CDR1 is SGHDT and CDR2 is YYEEEE in the germline V gene. This CDR3 has 20 amino acids. CDR3 sequence (DNA): TGTGCCAGCAGCTTACTAGCCGAACTCTTAGCGGGAGGGCCGGGGGATACGCAGTATTTT. Its translation: CASSLLAELLAGGPGDTQYF.

The chain links TRBV12-3 or TRBV12-4 to TRBJ1-1; D unresolved. The CDR3 runs 18 residues. The V and J ends lost 4 bases and 2 bases respectively, with 23 bases between them. In nucleotides, the CDR3 is TGTGCCAGCAGTTCTATCCCCGAGGGCTACCCATCTAACACTGAAGCTTTCTTT. Translated, it gives CASSSIPEGYPSNTEAFF.

V gene TRBV28 combines with J gene TRBJ1-2, with D perhaps matching TRBD1 (5 bases). The V gene lost 7 bases and the J gene lost 4 bases, with 16 bases spanning the gap. The CDR3 is 14 amino acids. Per the germline V gene, CDR1 is MDHEN and CDR2 is SYDVKM. The CDR3 coding sequence is TGTGCCAGCAACCCTGGGGGGGTCTCCTATGGCTACACCTTC. Amino acid sequence: CASNPGGVSYGYTF.

This chain links TRBV5-1 with TRBJ2-7; 7 bases are shared with TRBD2. This CDR3 is 16 amino acids long. J lost 5 bases, V lost 4 bases, and 15 bases had no gene match. The germline V gene encodes CDR1 SGHRS and CDR2 YFSETQ. The CDR3 region has the DNA TGCGCCAGCAGCCGACCGGCCTTGGCGGGAGTAAACGAGCAGTACTTC. It codes for CASSRPALAGVNEQYF.

The chain joins TRBV7-3 to TRBJ2-5, with D possibly TRBD1 on 6 matching bases. The end of the DNA is better explained by TRBJ2-1, so the J call may be wrong. Per the germline V gene, CDR1 is SGHTA and CDR2 is FQGTGA. The CDR3 is made up of 14 amino acids. CDR3 in DNA: TGTGCCAGCAGCCCAGATGAGGGGGAAAATGAGCAGTTCTTC. Its protein product is CASSPDEGENEQFF.

This clonotype was seen a few times. The chain has TRBV9 and TRBJ2-3; the match to TRBD2 covers 7 bases. The CDR3 length is 13 residues. CDR1 and CDR2 from the germline V gene are SGDLS and YYNGEE. V dropped 0 bases and J dropped 5; count of bases not matched to a gene: 0. The CDR3 reads CASSVAGGDTQYF. The CDR3 nucleotides are TGTGCCAGCAGCGTAGCGGGGGGAGATACGCAGTATTTT.

The J gene is TRBJ2-1, the V gene TRBV6-6; 12 nucleotides agree with TRBD2. With 6 bases clipped from V and 4 bases from J, the junction kept 1 base outside the gene matches. CDR1 and CDR2 (germline): MNHNY, SVGAGI (reference sequence). The CDR3 consists of 14 residues. Written as DNA, the CDR3 is TGTGCCAGCAGAACTAGCGGGGGGTACAATGAGCAGTTCTTC. Amino acids: CASRTSGGYNEQFF.